Below, one TCR beta chain is given with its context. The target of this receptor is not known. A junction boundary mismatches the germline segment, possibly from a read error. The data originate from a study of circulating CD8 cells and anti-PD-1 response in melanoma (dated by TCRdb to the early 2020s). Some background on the complete study: Patients received nivolumab intravenously at 3 mg/kg every 2 weeks. The melanoma cohort included roughly 13 patients, of whom seven received anti-PD-1 as first-line therapy and six had previously received targeted therapy or immunotherapy. Patients with complete or partial responses were classified as responders, and patients with stable or progressive disease (RECIST v1.1) were classified as non-responders. A total of some 11 melanoma patients were included in the TCR repertoire analysis, 4 of them responders and 7 non-responders. PD-1 on on-treatment samples was detected using a biotinylated anti-human IgG4 antibody.

Four subsets defined by PD-1 and/or TIGIT were sorted from live CD3+CD8+TCRalphabeta+ cells on a BD FACSAria II cell sorter. To characterize how relevant each subset is to anti-PD-1 therapy response, circulating CD8 T cells were sorted into four subsets based on PD-1 and TIGIT expression. For each sorted CD8 T-cell subset, both the TCR alpha and TCR beta chains were sequenced. Peripheral blood was drawn before the first anti-PD-1 injection and after two and four injections. Ficoll gradient centrifugation was used to isolate PBMCs immediately. Until use, PBMCs were stored frozen in liquid nitrogen in RPMI containing approximately 20% FCS and about 10% DMSO. After thawing, PBMCs were stained with a viability dye plus antibodies against CD3, CD8alpha, TCRalphabeta, PD-1 and TIGIT. Total RNA was extracted with the RNeasy Kit, and a RIN above 7 was reached by every sample. This sample was sequenced with a NextSeq 500. The QIAseq Immune Repertoire RNA Library Kit, Human TCR Panel was used to prepare TCR libraries from approximately 15 ng of total RNA. The TCR libraries were sequenced on an Illumina NextSeq using a Mid Output V2 kit and asymmetric 261x41 paired-end reads. Every TCR library was diluted to 4 to 4.5 nM, then pooled, denatured and loaded at 0.8 to 1 pM. On the study's bioinformatics: TCR FASTQ files were processed in the QIAGEN GeneGlobe Data Analysis Center, with downstream analysis in R 3.5.2. Clonality was computed as one minus Shannon entropy normalized by the log of the number of unique productive sequences. For each subset, Fisher exact tests at 5% FDR were used to find TRA or TRB clonotypes whose abundance differed between baseline and M1. Clonotypes with differential abundance were classified as emerging, expanding, contracting or non-expanding/contracting. Morisita's overlap index was used to measure how much repertoires overlapped between patients. The public reads were reanalyzed by TCRdb: fastp trimming at Q25, MiXCR alignment, in-frame beta chains only. For every CDR3 protein sequence, its rows merge into one entry that carries the most common genes and DNA. TCRdb, not the authors, supplied the V and J calls. In all, the sample holds approximately 450 distinct CDR3 sequences, and approximately 7% of those were seen once. The ten largest clones capture 60% to 75% of the sample.

Including cysteine and phenylalanine, the CDR3 has 16 amino acids. Of the read, only the CDR3 DNA is kept; its 48 bases are in frame from base 1. Reading the germline V gene gives CDR1 MDHEN and CDR2 SYDVKM. Overall study results and their limits: The authors pointed out that the cohort included both treatment-naive and previously treated patients, and that this mix could influence the results. Only baseline and M1 samples, drawn from a small cohort with few responders, went into the published TCR repertoire comparisons. Because tumor material could not be accessed, tumor reactivity was instead assessed with peptide assays on expanded sorted subsets. The DNEG repertoire had the highest diversity, the PD-1 and DPOS repertoires had similar and higher clonality, and the TIGIT repertoires had the lowest diversity. Because material was limited, experiments were generally done without replicates. Between subsets, repertoires were largely private, with fewer than 7% of TRB clonotypes shared at M1, and the highest sharing was seen between DPOS and TIGIT.

The source material was CD8+ T cells from PBMCs, sampled at baseline or after one month of anti-PD-1 therapy (not recorded which). This TCR was recovered from a human donor with melanoma. Rearrangement joined TRBV28 to TRBJ2-5; the junction holds 7 bases that match TRBD1. The CDR3 region: CASSDPTEGGQETQNF. Here is the DNA: TGTGCCAGCAGTGACCCCACGGAAGGGGGCCAAGAGACCCAGAACTTC.